These T cell receptor beta chains were read from a single sample in a study of T cell responses to AZD1222 COVID-19 vaccine. The repertoire was sequenced with immunoSEQ multiplex PCR; TCRdb's copy has only in-frame clones and lacks some. Of roughly 110,000 clones listed, roughly 90% are singletons. Sequenced material: peripheral blood, taken 28 days after the second AZD1222 dose. These receptors all come from an adult who received the AZD1222 COVID-19 vaccine. Both conserved end residues are part of each CDR3. Each record gives: clone size, J gene, D gene, V gene, CDR3 DNA, CDR3 protein. The D gene is left open where the match is weak. Some rows mark clone size as missing; the rest say once, few, many or name a class of expanded clone.

>few|TRBJ2-7|-|TRBV3-1/TRBV3-2
TGTGCCAGCAGCCAAGAACAGGAATCCTACGAGCAGTACTTC
CASSQEQESYEQYF
>few|TRBJ1-6|-|TRBV11-2
TGTGCCAGCAGCCTTTTCCAGGATAATTCACCCCTCCACTTT
CASSLFQDNSPLHF
>-|TRBJ2-7|-|TRBV28
TGTGCCAGCAGTCGCCGCCCGACGGAGTACTTC
CASSRRPTEYF
>-|TRBJ2-7|-|TRBV11-1
TGTGCCAGCAGCCATCCGGGCCGAGAGATCCCCTACGAGCAGTACTTC
CASSHPGREIPYEQYF
>-|TRBJ2-7|TRBD1|TRBV15
TGTGCCACCGGACGGGACAGGGGCTACGAGCAGTACTTC
CATGRDRGYEQYF
>-|TRBJ1-1|-|TRBV29-1
TGCAGCGTTCTATCGGTAGAGAACACTGAAGCTTTCTTT
CSVLSVENTEAFF
>-|TRBJ2-2|-|TRBV7-8
TGTGCCAGCAGCTTAGGATATCGAGCGGAGAACACCGGGGAGCTGTTTTTT
CASSLGYRAENTGELFF
>-|TRBJ2-5|TRBD2|TRBV28
TGTGCCAGCAGTCGCATAACTAGCGGGAGGGCCTCTTCCGAGACCCAGTACTTC
CASSRITSGRASSETQYF
>-|TRBJ1-5|-|TRBV6-2/TRBV6-3
TGTGCCAGCAGTTACTCGAGGTCTCAGGACAGCTATAGCAATCAGCCCCAGCATTTT
CASSYSRSQDSYSNQPQHF
>once|TRBJ1-2|TRBD1|TRBV6-5
TGTGCCAGCAGTACTCGCAGGGGGAACTATGGCTACACCTTC
CASSTRRGNYGYTF